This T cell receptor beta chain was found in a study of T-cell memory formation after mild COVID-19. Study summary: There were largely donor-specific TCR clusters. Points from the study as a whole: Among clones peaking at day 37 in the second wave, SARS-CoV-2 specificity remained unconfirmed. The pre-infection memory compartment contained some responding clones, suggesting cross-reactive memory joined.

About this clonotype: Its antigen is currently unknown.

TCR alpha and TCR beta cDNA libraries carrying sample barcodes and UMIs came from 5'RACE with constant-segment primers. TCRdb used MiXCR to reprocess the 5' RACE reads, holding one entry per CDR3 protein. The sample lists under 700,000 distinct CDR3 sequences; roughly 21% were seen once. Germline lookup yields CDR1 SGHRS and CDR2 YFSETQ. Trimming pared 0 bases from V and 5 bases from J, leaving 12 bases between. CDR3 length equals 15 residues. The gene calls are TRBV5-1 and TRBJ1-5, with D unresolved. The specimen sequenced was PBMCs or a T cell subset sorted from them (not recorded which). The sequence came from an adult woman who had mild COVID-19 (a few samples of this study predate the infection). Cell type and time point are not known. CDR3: CASSLDGNRHQPQHF. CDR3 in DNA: TGCGCCAGCAGCTTGGACGGGAACCGTCATCAGCCCCAGCATTTT. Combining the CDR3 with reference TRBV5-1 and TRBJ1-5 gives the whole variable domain KAGVTQTPRYLIKTRGQQVTLSCSPISGHRSVSWYQQTPGQGLQFLFEYFSETQRNKGNFPGRFSGRQFSNSRSEMNVSTLELGDSALYLCASSLDGNRHQPQHFGDGTRLSIL.